This T cell receptor beta chain stems from a study of blood T cell repertoires in COVID-19 (TCRdb year 2020). Context from the whole study: Samples from collaborators originated in the United States, Italy and Spain and spanned both the acute and convalescent phases of COVID-19. The material from the prospective study consisted of cDNA or gDNA derived from T cells, B-cell-depleted T cells, or PBMCs. Subjects who had been exposed to COVID-19, were actively infected with it, or had recovered from it provided the deeply sampled blood TCRbeta repertoires that made up the dataset. The repertoires were made available in a free public database intended to serve as a resource for research on the immune response to SARS-CoV-2. Samples were obtained from the ongoing ImmuneRACE study (first 160 participants) and from approximately 1,200 subjects provided by 6 global collaborators. Nearly every sample came with metadata listing a de-identified subject ID, COVID-19 status, age in years and sex. Where HLA class I and class II types were available, the types were taken from metadata supplied by the sample provider, not from assay-based typing. Study-wide conclusions, independent of this receptor: The quantity of clinical and demographic metadata differed by source and by participant and was supplied without curation.

Each collaborating institution followed its own protocols to collect whole blood in K2EDTA tubes. For TCRbeta analysis, collaborators shipped samples in one of three forms: frozen whole blood, isolated PBMCs, or DNA extracted from either of those sample types. For this chain, trimming is 5 bases at the V end and 8 bases at the J end, and the number of junction bases without a gene match is 7. Measured from the cysteine to the phenylalanine, the CDR3 is 13 residues long. Solely the CDR3 DNA is kept, with 39 bases framed from the first base. CDR1 is given as SGHAT and CDR2 as FQNNGV, both from the germline V gene. Concerning this clone itself: Its specific antigen is unknown. No clone much larger than this one lies a single base away; base qualities are absent.

The immunoSEQ Assay, a bias-controlled multiplex PCR, was used to amplify TCRbeta CDR3 regions from genomic DNA. Processing in the source paper ran as follows. The number of nucleated cells in each sample was estimated by amplification of reference gene primers within the assay. To quantify the absolute abundance of each unique TCRbeta CDR3 rearrangement, sequence reads were collapsed and filtered. For each sample, productive Simpson clonality was calculated as the square root of Simpson's diversity index over productive rearrangements. Not all clones reach the TCRdb copy of this immuneACCESS table, which keeps in-frame sequences only. Checked studies attribute under half of the gap to unresolved V genes and leave the rest unexplained. V, J and clone size are those of that table, while D and trimming were read from the DNA. This sample is represented by about 60,000 clones; 70% to 85% of them were singletons. The ten largest clones add up to less than 7% of the sample.

Material: peripheral blood. The receptor was isolated from a woman between 70 and 85 years old with acute or convalescent COVID-19. This sequence uses TRBV11-2 and TRBJ1-2, and 8 junctional nucleotides match TRBD1. The DNA reads as follows: TGTGCCAGCAGCCTCTCGGACAGGGCCGGCTACACCTTC. It translates to CASSLSDRAGYTF.